Listed below are T cell receptor beta chains from one sample, sequenced in a study of Ad26.COV2.S vaccination and SARS-CoV-2 variants. Method: immunoSEQ multiplex PCR; TCRdb's copy keeps in-frame clones and lacks some. The sample shows about half a million clones, approximately 90% of them seen only once. Sequenced material: peripheral blood, taken in a trial of Ad26.COV2.S vaccine versus placebo. The receptors shown here come from a person between 18 and 65 years old who received the Ad26.COV2.S COVID-19 vaccine or a placebo. Each CDR3 is given with its conserved first and last residue. Each record gives: clone size, J gene, D gene, V gene, CDR3 protein, CDR3 DNA. A D gene is named only where the DNA matches it firmly. Clone size is not always given. Where it is, it says once, few, many or a class for expanded clones.

. TRBJ2-7 . TRBV27 CASSLRLGILGEQYF TGTGCCAGCAGTTTAAGGCTAGGCATTTTGGGGGAGCAGTACTTC
. TRBJ2-5 TRBD2 TRBV5-4 CASSLEAGARGETQYF TGTGCCAGCAGCTTGGAGGCGGGAGCGCGGGGAGAGACCCAGTACTTC
. TRBJ1-1 TRBD1 TRBV7-2 CASSPDRGLREAFF TGTGCCAGCAGCCCAGACAGGGGCTTACGTGAAGCTTTCTTT
. TRBJ1-4 . TRBV5-1 CASSPGRDLEKLFF TGCGCCAGCAGCCCGGGCCGGGACCTTGAAAAACTGTTTTTT
once TRBJ2-5 . TRBV10-1 CASSTGVAEQETQYF TGCGCCAGCAGTACCGGGGTAGCGGAGCAAGAGACCCAGTACTTC
. TRBJ2-1 . TRBV5-5 CASSPDVAFNEQFF TGTGCCAGCAGCCCGGACGTCGCCTTCAATGAGCAGTTCTTC
. TRBJ2-2 TRBD1 TRBV9 CASSVRPGTGVDTGELFF TGTGCCAGCAGCGTCAGACCCGGGACAGGGGTAGACACCGGGGAGCTGTTTTTT
. TRBJ2-2 TRBD1 TRBV3-1/TRBV3-2 CASSQVGQYTGELFF TGTGCCAGCAGCCAAGTGGGACAGTACACCGGGGAGCTGTTTTTT
. TRBJ1-1 . TRBV2 CASRAVLRRMNTEAFF TGTGCCAGCAGGGCGGTCTTGCGGAGAATGAACACTGAAGCTTTCTTT
. TRBJ2-5 TRBD2 TRBV5-1 CASSSTSGRETQYF TGCGCCAGCAGCTCTACTAGCGGACGGGAGACCCAGTACTTC
. TRBJ1-6 TRBD1 TRBV5-1 CASSSPGQGTNSPLHF TGCGCCAGCAGCTCGCCGGGACAGGGGACGAATTCACCCCTCCACTTT
. TRBJ1-1 . TRBV19 CATCPGRRDVNTEAFF TGTGCCACCTGTCCAGGAAGACGCGACGTGAACACTGAAGCTTTCTTT
. TRBJ1-1 . TRBV27 CASSPGGGKNTEAFF TGTGCCAGCAGTCCAGGAGGGGGGAAGAACACTGAAGCTTTCTTT
. TRBJ2-6 . TRBV28 CASSVGANVLTF TGTGCCAGCAGCGTCGGGGCCAACGTCCTGACTTTC
. TRBJ2-7 TRBD2 TRBV2 CASVGGSSYEQYF TGTGCCAGCGTGGGCGGGAGCAGCTACGAGCAGTACTTC
. TRBJ2-1 TRBD2 TRBV11-2 CASSPRTSGGRRGLSEQFF TGTGCCAGCAGCCCCAGGACTAGCGGGGGGCGACGGGGGTTATCGGAGCAGTTCTTC
. TRBJ1-2 . TRBV28 CASSRGGSGYGYTF TGTGCCAGCAGCCGGGGGGGCAGCGGCTATGGCTACACCTTC
once TRBJ2-1 . TRBV5-4 CASSLRAVGNEQFF TGTGCCAGCAGCTTGAGGGCAGTGGGGAATGAGCAGTTCTTC
. TRBJ1-5 TRBD1 TRBV19 CASTMGTGQGGGSNQPQHF TGTGCCAGTACCATGGGTACGGGACAGGGTGGAGGTAGCAATCAGCCCCAGCATTTT
. TRBJ2-7 . TRBV5-6 CASSLQGKYEQYF TGTGCCAGCAGCCTTCAGGGGAAGTACGAGCAGTACTTC
. TRBJ2-3 . TRBV3-1/TRBV3-2 CASSRVVRTDTQYF TGTGCCAGCAGCCGAGTAGTGCGCACAGATACGCAGTATTTT
once TRBJ2-3 TRBD2 TRBV6-5 CASSTVAGNTDTQYF TGTGCCAGCAGTACGGTAGCGGGAAACACAGATACGCAGTATTTT
. TRBJ1-2 TRBD1 TRBV18 CASSPPDRAYGYTF TGTGCCAGCTCACCTCCCGACAGGGCCTATGGCTACACCTTC
. TRBJ1-1 . TRBV19 CASSIFDRTGTEAFF TGTGCCAGTAGTATATTCGACAGAACGGGCACTGAAGCTTTCTTT
. TRBJ1-1 . TRBV6-5 CASWGSQNTEAFF TGTGCCAGCTGGGGCAGCCAGAACACTGAAGCTTTCTTT
. TRBJ1-1 . TRBV3-1/TRBV3-2 CASSQWGEENTEAFF TGTGCCAGCAGCCAATGGGGAGAGGAGAACACTGAAGCTTTCTTT
. TRBJ2-3 . TRBV7-9 CASEDHTDTQYF TGTGCCAGCGAGGACCACACAGATACGCAGTATTTT
. TRBJ1-4 TRBD1 TRBV3-1/TRBV3-2 CASSHGQGRANEKLFF TGTGCCAGCAGCCACGGACAGGGGAGGGCTAATGAAAAACTGTTTTTT
. TRBJ2-2 TRBD2 TRBV7-6 CASSAGLAGLTGELFF TGTGCCAGCAGCGCCGGACTAGCGGGACTCACCGGGGAGCTGTTTTTT
. TRBJ2-3 TRBD2 TRBV5-5 CASSLGLAGGITDTQYF TGTGCCAGCAGCTTGGGGCTAGCGGGGGGGATCACAGATACGCAGTATTTT
. TRBJ2-1 . TRBV12-3/TRBV12-4 CATAGLSFNEQFF TGTGCCACGGCGGGGTTGAGTTTCAATGAGCAGTTCTTC
once TRBJ2-1 TRBD1 TRBV7-2 CASRPNSGTGTWNEQFF TGTGCCAGCAGACCTAATTCCGGGACAGGTACATGGAATGAGCAGTTCTTC
. TRBJ1-2 . TRBV5-1 CASSLVRNYGYTF TGCGCCAGCAGCTTGGTCCGTAACTATGGCTACACCTTC
. TRBJ2-2 . TRBV4-3 CASSQDVFSRGYTGELFF TGCGCCAGCAGCCAAGACGTTTTTAGCAGGGGATATACCGGGGAGCTGTTTTTT
. TRBJ2-5 . TRBV6-2/TRBV6-3 CASSGSGTAQETQYF TGTGCCAGCAGTGGAAGCGGGACAGCACAAGAGACCCAGTACTTC
. TRBJ1-5 . TRBV12-3/TRBV12-4 CASSSRYQPQHF TGTGCCAGCAGTTCAAGATATCAGCCCCAGCATTTT
. TRBJ1-3 TRBD1 TRBV18 CASSLPTGGSGNTIYF TGTGCCAGCTCACTCCCGACAGGGGGCTCTGGAAACACCATATATTTT
. TRBJ2-1 . TRBV19 CASSSGFGSRPLNEQFF TGTGCCAGTAGTAGCGGGTTCGGCTCGAGGCCCCTCAATGAGCAGTTCTTC
. TRBJ2-2 . TRBV11-2 CASSTGRTDDNTGELFF TGTGCCAGCAGCACAGGACGGACAGACGATAACACCGGGGAGCTGTTTTTT
. TRBJ1-1 . TRBV9 CASSVGHSNTEAFF TGTGCCAGCAGCGTAGGGCACAGTAACACTGAAGCTTTCTTT
. TRBJ2-3 . TRBV2 CASSDMLGTDTQYF TGTGCCAGCAGTGATATGTTGGGCACAGATACGCAGTATTTT
. TRBJ2-2 TRBD1 TRBV27 CASSRFRTGWTGELFF TGTGCCAGCAGCCGATTCAGGACAGGGTGGACCGGGGAGCTGTTTTTT
. TRBJ1-2 TRBD1 TRBV11-1 CASSLSGTGPSSGYTF TGTGCCAGCAGCTTATCAGGGACAGGGCCTTCCAGTGGCTACACCTTC
. TRBJ1-2 . TRBV4-3 CASSQDRIYGYTF TGCGCCAGCAGCCAAGACAGGATCTATGGCTACACCTTC
. TRBJ1-1 . TRBV12-3/TRBV12-4 CASSLNRNTEAFF TGTGCCAGCAGTTTAAACAGAAACACTGAAGCTTTCTTT
once TRBJ2-7 TRBD1 TRBV3-1/TRBV3-2 CASSQDWGQGDEQYF TGTGCCAGCAGCCAAGATTGGGGACAGGGCGACGAGCAGTACTTC
. TRBJ2-5 . TRBV2 CASSQETQYF TGTGCCAGCAGCCAAGAGACCCAGTACTTC
. TRBJ2-7 . TRBV16 CASSQLDRDGSYEQYF TGTGCCAGCAGCCAATTGGATAGGGACGGCTCCTACGAGCAGTACTTC
. TRBJ1-2 TRBD1 TRBV4-1 CASSQVGTDPYYGYTF TGCGCCAGCAGCCAAGTGGGGACAGACCCTTACTATGGCTACACCTTC
. TRBJ1-3 . TRBV5-1 CASSLWSGTGNTIYF TGCGCCAGCAGCTTGTGGTCAGGGACTGGAAACACCATATATTTT
. TRBJ2-7 TRBD1 TRBV6-5 CASSYSATGESEQYF TGTGCCAGCAGTTACTCCGCAACAGGGGAAAGCGAGCAGTACTTC
. TRBJ2-2 . TRBV5-1 CASSLGRTGTGELFF TGCGCCAGCAGCTTGGGCAGGACGGGCACCGGGGAGCTGTTTTTT